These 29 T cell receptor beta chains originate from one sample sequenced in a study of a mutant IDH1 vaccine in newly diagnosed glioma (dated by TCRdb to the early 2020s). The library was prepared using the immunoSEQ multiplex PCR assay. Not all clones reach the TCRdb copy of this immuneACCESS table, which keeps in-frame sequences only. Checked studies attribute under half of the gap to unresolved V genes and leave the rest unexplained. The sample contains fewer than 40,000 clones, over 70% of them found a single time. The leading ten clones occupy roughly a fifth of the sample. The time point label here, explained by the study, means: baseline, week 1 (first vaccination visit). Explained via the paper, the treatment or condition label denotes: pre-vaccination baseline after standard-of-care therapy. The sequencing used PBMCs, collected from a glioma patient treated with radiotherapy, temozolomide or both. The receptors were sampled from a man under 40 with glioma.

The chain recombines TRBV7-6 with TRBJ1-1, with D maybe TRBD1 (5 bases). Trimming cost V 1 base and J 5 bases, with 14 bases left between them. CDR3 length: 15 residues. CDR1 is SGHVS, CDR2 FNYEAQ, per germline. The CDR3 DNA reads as TGTGCCAGCAGCTTAGATGGGGGTAGCTGGACTGAAGCTTTCTTT. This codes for CASSLDGGSWTEAFF.

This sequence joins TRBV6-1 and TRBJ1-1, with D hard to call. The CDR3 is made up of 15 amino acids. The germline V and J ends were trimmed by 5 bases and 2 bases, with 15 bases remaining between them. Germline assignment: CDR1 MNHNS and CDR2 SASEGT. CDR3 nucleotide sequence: TGTGCCAGCAGTATCTGGACGGATTTTAACACTGAAGCTTTCTTT. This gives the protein CASSIWTDFNTEAFF.

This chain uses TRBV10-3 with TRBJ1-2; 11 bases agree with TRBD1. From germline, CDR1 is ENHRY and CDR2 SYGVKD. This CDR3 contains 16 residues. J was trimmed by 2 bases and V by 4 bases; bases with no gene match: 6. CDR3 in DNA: TGTGCCATCAGTGGGGGACAGGGGGGACGGAACTATGGCTACACCTTC. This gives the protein CAISGGQGGRNYGYTF.

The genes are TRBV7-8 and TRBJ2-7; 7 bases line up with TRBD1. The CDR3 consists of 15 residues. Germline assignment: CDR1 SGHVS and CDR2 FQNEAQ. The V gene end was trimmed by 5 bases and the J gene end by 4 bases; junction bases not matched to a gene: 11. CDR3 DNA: TGTGCCAGCAGCCAATCCGGGACAGAAGGGTACGAGCAGTACTTC. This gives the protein CASSQSGTEGYEQYF.

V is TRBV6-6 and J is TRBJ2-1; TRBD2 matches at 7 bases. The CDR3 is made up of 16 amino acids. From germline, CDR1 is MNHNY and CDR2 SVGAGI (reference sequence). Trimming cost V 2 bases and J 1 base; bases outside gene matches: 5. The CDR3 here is CASSYEGGLSYNEQFF. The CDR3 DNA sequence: TGTGCCAGCAGTTACGAGGGAGGGCTTTCCTACAATGAGCAGTTCTTC.

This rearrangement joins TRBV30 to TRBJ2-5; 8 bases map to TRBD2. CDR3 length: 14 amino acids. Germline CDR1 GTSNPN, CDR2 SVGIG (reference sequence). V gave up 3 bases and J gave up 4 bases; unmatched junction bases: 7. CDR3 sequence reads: CAWSAYSGGETQYF. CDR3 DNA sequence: TGTGCCTGGAGCGCGTACAGCGGGGGAGAGACCCAGTACTTC.

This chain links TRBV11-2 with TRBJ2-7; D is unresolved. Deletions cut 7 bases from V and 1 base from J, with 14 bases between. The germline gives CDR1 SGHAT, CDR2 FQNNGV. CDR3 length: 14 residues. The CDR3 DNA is TGTGCCAGCAAGAATTCCCGGGTGTCCTACGAGCAGTACTTC. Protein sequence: CASKNSRVSYEQYF.

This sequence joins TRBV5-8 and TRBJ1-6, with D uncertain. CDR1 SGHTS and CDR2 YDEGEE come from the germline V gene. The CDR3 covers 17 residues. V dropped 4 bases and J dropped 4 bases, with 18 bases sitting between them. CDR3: CASSRTPGAQYNSPLHF. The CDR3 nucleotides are TGTGCCAGCAGCCGAACCCCCGGAGCACAATATAATTCACCCCTCCACTTT. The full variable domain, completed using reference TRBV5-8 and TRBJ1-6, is EAGVTQSPTHLIKTRGQQATLRCSPISGHTSVYWYQQALGLGLQFLLWYDEGEERNRGNFPPRFSGRQFPNYSSELNVNALELEDSALYLCASSRTPGAQYNSPLHFGNGTRLTVT.

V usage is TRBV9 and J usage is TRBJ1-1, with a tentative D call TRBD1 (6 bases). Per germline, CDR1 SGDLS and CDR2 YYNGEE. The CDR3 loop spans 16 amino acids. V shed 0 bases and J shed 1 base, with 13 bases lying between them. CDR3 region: CASSVAGQRGNTEAFF. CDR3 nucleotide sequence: TGTGCCAGCAGCGTAGCAGGACAGAGGGGGAACACTGAAGCTTTCTTT.

This CDR3 reads CVRSVVTPAPDRGLTGANVLTF. CDR3 nucleotides: TGTGTCAGAAGCGTGGTTACCCCTGCCCCGGACAGGGGACTCACTGGGGCCAACGTCCTGACTTTC. This chain uses TRBV7-5 with TRBJ2-6; the D call in the table, TRBD1, was not verified against the DNA. TRBV7-5 counts as a pseudogene. The CDR3 runs 22 residues.

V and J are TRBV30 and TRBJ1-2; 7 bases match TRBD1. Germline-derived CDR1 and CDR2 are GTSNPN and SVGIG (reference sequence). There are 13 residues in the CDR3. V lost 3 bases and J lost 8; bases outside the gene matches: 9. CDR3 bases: TGTGCCTGGAGCCTACAGGGGATCGGGGGCTACACCTTC. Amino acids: CAWSLQGIGGYTF.

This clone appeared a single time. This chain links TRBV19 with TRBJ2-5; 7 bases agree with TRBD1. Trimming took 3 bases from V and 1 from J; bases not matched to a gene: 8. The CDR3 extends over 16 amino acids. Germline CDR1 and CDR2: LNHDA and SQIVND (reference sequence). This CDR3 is CASSILTGRGQETQYF. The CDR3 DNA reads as TGTGCCAGTAGTATTCTGACAGGGAGAGGCCAAGAGACCCAGTACTTC.

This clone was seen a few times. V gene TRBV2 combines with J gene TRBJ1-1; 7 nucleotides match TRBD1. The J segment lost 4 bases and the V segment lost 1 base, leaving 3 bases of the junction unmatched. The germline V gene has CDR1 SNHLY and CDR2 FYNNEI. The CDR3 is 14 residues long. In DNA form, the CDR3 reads TGTGCCAGCAGTGAAGGCAGGGGGAGCACTGAAGCTTTCTTT. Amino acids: CASSEGRGSTEAFF.

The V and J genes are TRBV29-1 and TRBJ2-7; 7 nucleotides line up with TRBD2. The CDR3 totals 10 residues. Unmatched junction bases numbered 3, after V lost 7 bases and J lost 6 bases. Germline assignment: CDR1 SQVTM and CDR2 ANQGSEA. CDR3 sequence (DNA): TGCAGCGCTCGGGAGGTCGAGCAGTACTTC. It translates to CSAREVEQYF.

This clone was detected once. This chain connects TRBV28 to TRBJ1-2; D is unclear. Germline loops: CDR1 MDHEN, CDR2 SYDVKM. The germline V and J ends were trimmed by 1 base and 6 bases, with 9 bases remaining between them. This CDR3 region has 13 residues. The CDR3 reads CASSLSGPNGYTF. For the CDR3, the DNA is TGTGCCAGCAGTTTATCAGGCCCCAATGGCTACACCTTC.

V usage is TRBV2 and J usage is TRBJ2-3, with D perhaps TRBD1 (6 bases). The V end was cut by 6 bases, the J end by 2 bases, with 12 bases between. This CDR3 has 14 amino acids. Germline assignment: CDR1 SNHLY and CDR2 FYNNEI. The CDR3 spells CASRNRAPTDTQYF. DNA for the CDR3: TGTGCCAGCAGAAACAGGGCACCCACAGATACGCAGTATTTT.

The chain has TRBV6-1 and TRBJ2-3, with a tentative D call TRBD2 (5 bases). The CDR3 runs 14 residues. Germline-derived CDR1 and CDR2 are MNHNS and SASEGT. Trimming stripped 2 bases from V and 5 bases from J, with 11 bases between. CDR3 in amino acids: CASSERVARDTQYF. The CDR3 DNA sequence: TGTGCCAGCAGTGAAAGGGTAGCGAGAGATACGCAGTATTTT.

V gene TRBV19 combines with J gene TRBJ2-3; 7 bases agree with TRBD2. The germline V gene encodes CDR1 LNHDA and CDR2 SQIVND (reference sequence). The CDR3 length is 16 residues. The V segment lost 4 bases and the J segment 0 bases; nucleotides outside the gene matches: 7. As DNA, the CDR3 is TGTGCCAGTAGTACCCTCGCTAGCGGTAGCACAGATACGCAGTATTTT. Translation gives CASSTLASGSTDTQYF. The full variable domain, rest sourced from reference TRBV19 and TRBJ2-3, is DGGITQSPKYLFRKEGQNVTLSCEQNLNHDAMYWYRQDPGQGLRLIYYSQIVNDFQKGDIAEGYSVSREKKESFPLTVTSAQKNPTAFYLCASSTLASGSTDTQYFGPGTRLTVL.

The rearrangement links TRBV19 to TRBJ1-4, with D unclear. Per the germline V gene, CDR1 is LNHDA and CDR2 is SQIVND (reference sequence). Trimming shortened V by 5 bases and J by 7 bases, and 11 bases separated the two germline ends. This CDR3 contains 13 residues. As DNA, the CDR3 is TGTGCCAGTAGTCCCCCTTCCCCTGAAAAACTGTTTTTT. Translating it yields CASSPPSPEKLFF.

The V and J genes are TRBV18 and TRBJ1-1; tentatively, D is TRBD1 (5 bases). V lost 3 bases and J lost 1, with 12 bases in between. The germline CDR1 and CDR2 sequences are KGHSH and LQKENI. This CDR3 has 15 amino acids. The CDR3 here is CASSPKTVSNTEAFF. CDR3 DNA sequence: TGTGCCAGCTCACCCAAGACAGTCTCGAACACTGAAGCTTTCTTT.

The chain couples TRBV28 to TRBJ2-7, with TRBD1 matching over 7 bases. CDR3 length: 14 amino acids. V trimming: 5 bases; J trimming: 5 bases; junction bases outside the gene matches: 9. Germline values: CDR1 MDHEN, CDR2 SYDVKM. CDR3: CASSPTGQVHEQYF. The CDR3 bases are TGTGCCAGCAGTCCCACCGGACAGGTCCACGAGCAGTACTTC.

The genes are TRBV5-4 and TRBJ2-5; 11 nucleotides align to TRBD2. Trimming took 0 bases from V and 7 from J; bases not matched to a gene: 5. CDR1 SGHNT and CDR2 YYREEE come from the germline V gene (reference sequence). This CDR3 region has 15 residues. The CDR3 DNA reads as TGTGCCAGCAGCTTGGAACTAGCGGGAGTCGCGACCCAGTACTTC. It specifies CASSLELAGVATQYF.

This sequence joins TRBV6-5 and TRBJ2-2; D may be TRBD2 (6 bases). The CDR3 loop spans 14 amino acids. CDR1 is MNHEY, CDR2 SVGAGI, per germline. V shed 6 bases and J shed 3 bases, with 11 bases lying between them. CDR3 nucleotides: TGTGCCAGCAGGGAAGGGACTTACACCGGGGAGCTGTTTTTT. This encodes CASREGTYTGELFF.

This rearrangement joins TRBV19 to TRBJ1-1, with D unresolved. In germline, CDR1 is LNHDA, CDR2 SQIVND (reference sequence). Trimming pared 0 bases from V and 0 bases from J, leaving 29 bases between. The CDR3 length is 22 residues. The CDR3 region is CASSIEPLLSWGRRYVNTEAFF. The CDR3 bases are TGTGCCAGTAGTATAGAACCCCTCCTCTCCTGGGGTCGAAGGTATGTGAACACTGAAGCTTTCTTT.

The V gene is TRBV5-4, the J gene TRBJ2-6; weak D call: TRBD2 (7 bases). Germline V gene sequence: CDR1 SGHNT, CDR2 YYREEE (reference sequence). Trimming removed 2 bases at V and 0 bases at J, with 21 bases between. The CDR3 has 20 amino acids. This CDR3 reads CASSLARQPRGLSGANVLTF. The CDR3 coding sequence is TGTGCCAGCAGCTTAGCGAGACAGCCGCGGGGGCTCTCTGGGGCCAACGTCCTGACTTTC. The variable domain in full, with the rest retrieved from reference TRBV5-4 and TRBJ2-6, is ETGVTQSPTHLIKTRGQQVTLRCSSQSGHNTVSWYQQALGQGPQFIFQYYREEENGRGNFPPRFSGLQFPNYSSELNVNALELDDSALYLCASSLARQPRGLSGANVLTFGAGSRLTVL.

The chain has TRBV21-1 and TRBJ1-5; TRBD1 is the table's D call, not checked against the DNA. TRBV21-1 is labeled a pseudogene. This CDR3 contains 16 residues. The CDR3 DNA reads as TGTGCCAGCAGCCCGCGGGACAGCATCCAGATTAGTCCCCAGCATTTT. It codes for CASSPRDSIQISPQHF.

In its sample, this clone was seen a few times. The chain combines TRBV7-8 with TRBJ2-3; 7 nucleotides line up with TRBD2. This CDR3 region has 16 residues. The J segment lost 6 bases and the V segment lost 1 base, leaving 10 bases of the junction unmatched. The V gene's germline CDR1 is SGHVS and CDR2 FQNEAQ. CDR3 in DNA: TGTGCCAGCAGCTTAGTTGTTCTTGGGGGGGTCGATACGCAGTATTTT. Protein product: CASSLVVLGGVDTQYF.

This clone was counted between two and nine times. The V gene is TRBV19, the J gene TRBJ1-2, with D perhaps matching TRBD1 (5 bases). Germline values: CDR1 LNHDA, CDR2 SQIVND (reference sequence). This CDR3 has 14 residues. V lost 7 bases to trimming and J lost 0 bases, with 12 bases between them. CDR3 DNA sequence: TGTGCCAGTACCCGGGACGGTACTAACTATGGCTACACCTTC. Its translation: CASTRDGTNYGYTF.

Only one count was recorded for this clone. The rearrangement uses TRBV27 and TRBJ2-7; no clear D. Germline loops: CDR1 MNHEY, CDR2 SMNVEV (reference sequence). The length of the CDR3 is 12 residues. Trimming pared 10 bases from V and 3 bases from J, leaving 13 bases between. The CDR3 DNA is TGTGCCACCTCCTCTTCTGGCTACGAGCAGTACTTC. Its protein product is CATSSSGYEQYF.